This T cell receptor (beta chain) was sequenced during a study of identical twins. TCRdb called the 5' RACE reads again in MiXCR, with one record for every CDR3 protein. The sample lists 600,000 to 700,000 distinct CDR3 sequences; about 20% were seen once. The V gene's germline CDR1 is DFQATT and CDR2 SNEGSKA (reference sequence). Trimming cost V 2 bases and J 8 bases; bases outside gene matches: 11. CDR3 length equals 16 residues. The same sample was also used in a study of T cells expressing NK-cell markers.

Sequences were obtained from PBMCs. The chain recombines TRBV20-1 with TRBJ2-1; 11 bases line up with TRBD2. The source of this sequence is a woman aged 18-29 years in good health. Here the CDR3 reads CSARRLRLAGIDEQFF. For the CDR3, the DNA is TGCAGTGCTAGAAGGTTGCGACTAGCGGGGATAGATGAGCAGTTCTTC.